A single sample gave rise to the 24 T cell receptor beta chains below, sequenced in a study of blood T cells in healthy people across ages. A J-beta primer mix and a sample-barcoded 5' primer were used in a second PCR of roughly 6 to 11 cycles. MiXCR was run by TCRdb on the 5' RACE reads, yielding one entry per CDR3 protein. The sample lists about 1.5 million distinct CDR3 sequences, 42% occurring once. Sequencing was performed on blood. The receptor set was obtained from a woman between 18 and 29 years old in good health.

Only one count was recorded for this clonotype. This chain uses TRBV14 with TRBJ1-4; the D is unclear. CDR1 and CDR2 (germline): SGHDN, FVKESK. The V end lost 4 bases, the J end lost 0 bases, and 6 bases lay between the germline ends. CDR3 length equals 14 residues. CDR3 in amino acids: CASSPWATNEKLFF. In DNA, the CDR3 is TGTGCCAGCAGCCCATGGGCAACTAATGAAAAACTGTTTTTT.

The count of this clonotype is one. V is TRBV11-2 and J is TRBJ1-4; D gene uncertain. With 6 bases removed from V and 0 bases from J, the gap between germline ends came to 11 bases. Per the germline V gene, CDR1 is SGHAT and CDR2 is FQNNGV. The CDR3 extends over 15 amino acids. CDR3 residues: CASSYTPSTNEKLFF. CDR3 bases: TGTGCCAGCAGTTATACACCATCAACTAATGAAAAACTGTTTTTT.

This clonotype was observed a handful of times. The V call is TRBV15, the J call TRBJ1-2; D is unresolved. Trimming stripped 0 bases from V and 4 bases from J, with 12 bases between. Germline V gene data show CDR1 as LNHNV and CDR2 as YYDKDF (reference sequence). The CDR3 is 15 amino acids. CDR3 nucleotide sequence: TGTGCCACCAGCAGAGAGGGTATTCCGGGCTATGGCTACACCTTC. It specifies CATSREGIPGYGYTF.

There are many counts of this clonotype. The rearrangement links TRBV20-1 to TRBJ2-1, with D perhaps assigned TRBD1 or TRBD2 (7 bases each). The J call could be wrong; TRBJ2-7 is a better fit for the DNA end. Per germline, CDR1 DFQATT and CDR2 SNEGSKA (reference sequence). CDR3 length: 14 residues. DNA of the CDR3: TGCAGTGCTAGAGGTCAGGGGGACTACAATGAGCAGTACTTC. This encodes CSARGQGDYNEQYF.

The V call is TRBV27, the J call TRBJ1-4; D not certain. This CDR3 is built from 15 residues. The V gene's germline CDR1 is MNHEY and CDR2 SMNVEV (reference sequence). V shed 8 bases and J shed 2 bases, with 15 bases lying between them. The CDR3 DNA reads TGTGCCAGCCGCCGAATGGGAGGGACTAATGAAAAACTGTTTTTT. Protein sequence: CASRRMGGTNEKLFF.

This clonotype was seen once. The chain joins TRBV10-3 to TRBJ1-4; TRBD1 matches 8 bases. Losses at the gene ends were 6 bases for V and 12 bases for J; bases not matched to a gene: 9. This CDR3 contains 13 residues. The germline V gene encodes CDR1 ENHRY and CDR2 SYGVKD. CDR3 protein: CAIRDRVGEELFF. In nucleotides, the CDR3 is TGTGCCATCAGGGACAGGGTAGGCGAGGAACTGTTTTTT.

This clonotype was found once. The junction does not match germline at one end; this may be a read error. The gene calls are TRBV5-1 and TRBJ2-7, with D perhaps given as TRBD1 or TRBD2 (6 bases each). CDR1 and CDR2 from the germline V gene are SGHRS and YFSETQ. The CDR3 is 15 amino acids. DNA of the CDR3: TGCACCAGCAACTGGGGACACGGGAGCTCCTACGAGCAGTACTTC. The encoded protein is CTSNWGHGSSYEQYF.

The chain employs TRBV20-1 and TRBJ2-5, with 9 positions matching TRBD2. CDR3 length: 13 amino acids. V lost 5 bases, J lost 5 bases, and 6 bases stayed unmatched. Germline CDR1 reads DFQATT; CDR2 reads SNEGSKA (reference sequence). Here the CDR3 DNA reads TGCAGTGCTTTTAGCGGGAGTAGGGAGACCCAGTACTTC. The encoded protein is CSAFSGSRETQYF.

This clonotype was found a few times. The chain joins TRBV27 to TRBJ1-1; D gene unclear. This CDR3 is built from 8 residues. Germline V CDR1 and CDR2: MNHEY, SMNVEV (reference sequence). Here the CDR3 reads CSNTEAFF. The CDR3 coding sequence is TGTTCGAATACTGAAGCTTTCTTT.

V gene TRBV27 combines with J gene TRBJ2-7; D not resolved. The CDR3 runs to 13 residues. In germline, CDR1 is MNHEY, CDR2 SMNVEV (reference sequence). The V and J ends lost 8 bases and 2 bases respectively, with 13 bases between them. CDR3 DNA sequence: TGTGCCAGCGGCCGCATACGGACCTACGAGCAGTACTTC. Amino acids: CASGRIRTYEQYF.

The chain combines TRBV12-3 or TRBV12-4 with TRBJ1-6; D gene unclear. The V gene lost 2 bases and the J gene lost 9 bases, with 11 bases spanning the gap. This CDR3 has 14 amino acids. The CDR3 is CASSLNQAGSPLHF. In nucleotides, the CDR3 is TGTGCCAGCAGTTTAAATCAGGCGGGTTCACCCCTCCACTTT.

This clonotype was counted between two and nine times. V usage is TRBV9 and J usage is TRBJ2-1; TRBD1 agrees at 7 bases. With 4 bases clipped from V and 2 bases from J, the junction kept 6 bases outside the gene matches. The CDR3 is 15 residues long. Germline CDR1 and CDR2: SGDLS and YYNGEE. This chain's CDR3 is CASSPLTGTYNEQFF. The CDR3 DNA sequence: TGTGCCAGCAGCCCATTGACAGGGACCTACAATGAGCAGTTCTTC.

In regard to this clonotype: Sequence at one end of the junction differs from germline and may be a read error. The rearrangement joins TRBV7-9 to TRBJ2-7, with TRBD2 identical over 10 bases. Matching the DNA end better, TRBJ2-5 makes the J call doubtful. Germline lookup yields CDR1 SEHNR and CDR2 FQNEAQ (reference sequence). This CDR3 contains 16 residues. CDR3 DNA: TGTGTCAGCAGCGACCTACGAGCGGGGGGGCTAGAGACCCAGTACTTC. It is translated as CVSSDLRAGGLETQYF.

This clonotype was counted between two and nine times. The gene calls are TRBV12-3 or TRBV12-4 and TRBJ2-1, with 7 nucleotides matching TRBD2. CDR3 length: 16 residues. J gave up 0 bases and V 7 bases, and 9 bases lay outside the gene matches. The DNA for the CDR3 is TGTGCCAGCACCGGACTAGTGAAAACCTCCTACAATGAGCAGTTCTTC. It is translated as CASTGLVKTSYNEQFF.

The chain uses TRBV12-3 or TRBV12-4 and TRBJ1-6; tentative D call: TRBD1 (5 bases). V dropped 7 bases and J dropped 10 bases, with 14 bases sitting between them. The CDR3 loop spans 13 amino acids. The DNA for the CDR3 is TGTGCCAGCACTGGTGGGACGCAGTCACCCCTCCACTTT. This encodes CASTGGTQSPLHF.

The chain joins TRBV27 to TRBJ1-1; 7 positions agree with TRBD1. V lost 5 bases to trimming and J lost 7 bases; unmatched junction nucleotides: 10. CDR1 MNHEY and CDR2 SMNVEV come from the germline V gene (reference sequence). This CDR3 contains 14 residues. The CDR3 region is CASSLRQGVGEAFF. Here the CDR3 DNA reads TGTGCCAGCAGTCTTCGACAGGGTGTGGGTGAAGCTTTCTTT.

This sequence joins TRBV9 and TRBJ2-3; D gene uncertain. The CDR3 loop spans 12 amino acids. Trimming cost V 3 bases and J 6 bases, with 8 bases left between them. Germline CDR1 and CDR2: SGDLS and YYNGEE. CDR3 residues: CASSGSSDTQYF. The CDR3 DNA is TGTGCCAGCAGCGGGTCGAGTGATACGCAGTATTTT.

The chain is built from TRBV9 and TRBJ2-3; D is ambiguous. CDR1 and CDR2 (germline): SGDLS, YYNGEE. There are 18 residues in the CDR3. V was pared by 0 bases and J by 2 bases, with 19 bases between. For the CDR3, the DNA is TGTGCCAGCAGCGTAGCAGCGAATTCAGGATTGATCACAGATACGCAGTATTTT. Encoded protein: CASSVAANSGLITDTQYF.

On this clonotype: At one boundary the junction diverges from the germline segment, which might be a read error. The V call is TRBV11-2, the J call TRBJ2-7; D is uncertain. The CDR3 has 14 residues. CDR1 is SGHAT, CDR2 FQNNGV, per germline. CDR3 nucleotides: TGTGCCAGCAGCTTAGAGGCGGACCTCTACGAGCAGTCCTTC. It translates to CASSLEADLYEQSF.

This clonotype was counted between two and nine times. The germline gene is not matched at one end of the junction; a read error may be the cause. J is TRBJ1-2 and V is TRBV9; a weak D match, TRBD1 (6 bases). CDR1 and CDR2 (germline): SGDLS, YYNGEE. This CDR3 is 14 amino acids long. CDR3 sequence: CASSLGGGNFGYTF. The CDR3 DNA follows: TGTGCCAGCAGCTTAGGGGGGGGGAACTTTGGCTACACCTTC.

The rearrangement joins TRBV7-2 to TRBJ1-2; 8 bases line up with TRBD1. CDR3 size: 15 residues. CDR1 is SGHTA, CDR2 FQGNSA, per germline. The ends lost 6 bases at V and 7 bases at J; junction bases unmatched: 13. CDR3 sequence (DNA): TGTGCCAGCAGACCTCACCCCAGGGGGCGGGCTGGCTACACCTTC. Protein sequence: CASRPHPRGRAGYTF. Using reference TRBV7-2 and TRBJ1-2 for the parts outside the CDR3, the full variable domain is GAGVSQSPSNKVTEKGKDVELRCDPISGHTALYWYRQSLGQGLEFLIYFQGNSAPDKSGLPSDRFSAERTGGSVSTLTIQRTQQEDSAVYLCASRPHPRGRAGYTFGSGTRLTVV.

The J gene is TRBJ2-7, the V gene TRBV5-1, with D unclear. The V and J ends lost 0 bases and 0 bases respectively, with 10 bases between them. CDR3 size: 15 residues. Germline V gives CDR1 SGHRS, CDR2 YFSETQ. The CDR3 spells CASSLVGTTSYEQYF. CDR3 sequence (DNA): TGCGCCAGCAGCTTGGTCGGTACGACCTCCTACGAGCAGTACTTC.

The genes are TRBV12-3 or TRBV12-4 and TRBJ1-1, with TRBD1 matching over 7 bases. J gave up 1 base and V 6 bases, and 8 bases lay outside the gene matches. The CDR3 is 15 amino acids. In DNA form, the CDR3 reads TGTGCCAGCAGGCGGACAGGAGGGGGGAACACTGAAGCTTTCTTT. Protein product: CASRRTGGGNTEAFF.

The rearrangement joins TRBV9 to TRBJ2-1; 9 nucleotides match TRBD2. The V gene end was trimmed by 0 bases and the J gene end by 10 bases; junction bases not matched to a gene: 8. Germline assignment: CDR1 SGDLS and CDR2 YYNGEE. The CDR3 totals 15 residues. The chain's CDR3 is CASSVAPSGNYEQFF. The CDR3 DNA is TGTGCCAGCAGCGTAGCGCCTAGCGGGAACTACGAGCAGTTCTTC.